This T cell receptor (beta chain) derives from a study of T cell responses to AZD1222 COVID-19 vaccine. Across the study: The study pooled second doses at about 4 or about 12 weeks. General study points: Of the AZD1222 recipients, only six were seropositive at baseline. Nearly half of unique spike-specific TCRs reportedly avoided B.1.351 and B.1.1.7 mutated regions. Repertoire sampling was restricted to post-peak T cell response timepoints.

The protocol was immunoSEQ multiplex PCR, while the TCRdb copy is restricted to in-frame clones and leaves out a portion. The data show some 49,000 clones, with approximately 80% seen just once and roughly 7.2% held by the top ten. Trimming took off 0 bases at V and 4 bases at J, with 12 bases between the two ends. Per germline, CDR1 WNHNN and CDR2 SYGVQD (reference sequence). The CDR3 spans 16 residues. On this clone itself: Its antigen is unknown.

This clonotype originated in an adult in good health. J is TRBJ1-4 and V is TRBV10-1, with D tentatively TRBD1 (5 bases). Here the sequenced sample was peripheral blood, taken on day 0 of AZD1222 vaccination. This CDR3 reads CASSESAGGLNEKLFF. The CDR3 DNA sequence: TGCGCCAGCAGTGAGTCGGCCGGGGGACTTAATGAAAAACTGTTTTTT.